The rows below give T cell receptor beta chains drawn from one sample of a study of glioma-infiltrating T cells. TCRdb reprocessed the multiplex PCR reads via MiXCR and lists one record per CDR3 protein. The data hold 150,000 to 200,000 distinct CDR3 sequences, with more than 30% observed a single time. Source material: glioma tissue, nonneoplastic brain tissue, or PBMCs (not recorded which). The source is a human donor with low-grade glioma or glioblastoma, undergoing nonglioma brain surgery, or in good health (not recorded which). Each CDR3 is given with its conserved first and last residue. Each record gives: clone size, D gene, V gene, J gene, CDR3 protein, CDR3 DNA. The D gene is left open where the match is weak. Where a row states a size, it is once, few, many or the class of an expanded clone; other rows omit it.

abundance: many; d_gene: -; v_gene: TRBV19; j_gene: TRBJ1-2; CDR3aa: CASSDSYGYTF; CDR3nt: TGTGCCAGTAGCGACAGCTATGGCTACACCTTC
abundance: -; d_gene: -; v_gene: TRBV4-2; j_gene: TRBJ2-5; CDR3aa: CASSQDRPAGRTIQETQYF; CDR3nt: TGTGCCAGCAGCCAAGATCGCCCTGCGGGGAGGACTATTCAAGAGACCCAGTACTTC
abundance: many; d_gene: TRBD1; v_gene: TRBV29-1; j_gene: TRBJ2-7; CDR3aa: CSVSDRQGYEQYF; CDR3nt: TGCAGCGTTTCGGACCGACAGGGCTACGAGCAGTACTTC
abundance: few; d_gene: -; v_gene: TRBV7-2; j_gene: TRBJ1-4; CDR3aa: CASSLFGQNEKLFF; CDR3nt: TGTGCCAGCAGCTTATTTGGTCAGAATGAAAAACTGTTTTTT
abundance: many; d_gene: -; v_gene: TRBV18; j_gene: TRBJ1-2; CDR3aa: CASSPLEASGYTF; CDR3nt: TGTGCCAGCTCACCACTGGAGGCAAGTGGCTACACCTTC
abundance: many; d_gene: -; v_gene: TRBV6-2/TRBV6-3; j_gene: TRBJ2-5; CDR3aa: CASSSIVVETQYF; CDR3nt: TGTGCCAGCAGTTCCATAGTTGTAGAGACCCAGTACTTC
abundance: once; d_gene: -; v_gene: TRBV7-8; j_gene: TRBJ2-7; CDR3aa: CASSSLGTPLLEQYF; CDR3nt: TGTGCCAGCAGCTCTCTCGGGACACCCCTGCTCGAGCAATACTTC
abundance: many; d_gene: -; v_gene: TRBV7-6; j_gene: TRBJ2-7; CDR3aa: CASSRHRDSLGEQYF; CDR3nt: TGTGCCAGCAGCCGACACCGGGACTCTCTAGGGGAGCAGTACTTC
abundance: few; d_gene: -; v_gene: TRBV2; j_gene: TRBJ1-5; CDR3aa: CASRQNNNQPQHF; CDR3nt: TGTGCCAGCCGACAGAATAACAATCAGCCCCAGCATTTT
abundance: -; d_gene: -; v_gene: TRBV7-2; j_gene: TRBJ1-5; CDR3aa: CASSLGKQETQHF; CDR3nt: TGTGCCAGCAGCTTAGGGAAACAAGAGACCCAGCATTTT
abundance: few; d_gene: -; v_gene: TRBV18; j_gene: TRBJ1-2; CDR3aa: CASSRPDNNYGYTF; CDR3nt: TGTGCCAGCTCACGACCGGACAATAACTATGGCTACACCTTC
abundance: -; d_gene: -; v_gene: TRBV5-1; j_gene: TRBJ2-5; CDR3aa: CASFGVNGETQYF; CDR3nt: TGCGCCAGCTTCGGGGTCAACGGGGAGACCCAGTACTTC
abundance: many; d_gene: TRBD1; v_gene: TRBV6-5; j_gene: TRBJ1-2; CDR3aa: CASSYSRTGGNYGYTF; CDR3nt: TGTGCCAGCAGTTACTCCCGGACAGGGGGGAACTATGGCTACACCTTC
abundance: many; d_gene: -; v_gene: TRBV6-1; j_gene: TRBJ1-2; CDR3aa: CASSEAQGRGYTF; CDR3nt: TGTGCCAGCAGTGAAGCGCAGGGTCGCGGCTACACCTTC
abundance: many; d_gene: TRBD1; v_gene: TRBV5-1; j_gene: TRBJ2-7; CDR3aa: CASSWDRGGEQYF; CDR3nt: TGCGCCAGCAGCTGGGACAGGGGGGGTGAGCAGTACTTC
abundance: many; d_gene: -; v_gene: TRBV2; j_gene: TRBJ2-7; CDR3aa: CASSEQGSTYEQYF; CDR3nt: TGTGCCAGCAGTGAGCAGGGATCAACCTACGAGCAGTACTTC
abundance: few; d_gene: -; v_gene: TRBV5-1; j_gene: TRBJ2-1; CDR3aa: CASSLGQSTDEQFF; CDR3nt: TGCGCCAGCAGCTTGGGACAGTCGACCGATGAGCAGTTCTTC
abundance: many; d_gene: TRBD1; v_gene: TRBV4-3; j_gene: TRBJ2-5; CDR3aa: CASSQRDSETQYF; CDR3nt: TGCGCCAGCAGCCAACGGGACAGCGAGACCCAGTACTTC
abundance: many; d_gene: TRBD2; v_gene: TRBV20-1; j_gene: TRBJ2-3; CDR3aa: CSARDFTGGQDTQYF; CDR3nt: TGCAGTGCTAGAGATTTTACGGGAGGACAAGATACGCAGTATTTT
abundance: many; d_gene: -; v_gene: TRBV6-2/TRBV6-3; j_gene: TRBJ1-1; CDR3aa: CASSQEGLNTEAFF; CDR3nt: TGTGCCAGCAGTCAGGAGGGGCTAAACACTGAAGCTTTCTTT
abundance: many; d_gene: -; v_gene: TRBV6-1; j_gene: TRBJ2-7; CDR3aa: CASSIKGESTYEQYF; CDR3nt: TGTGCCAGCAGTATCAAAGGGGAATCCACCTACGAGCAGTACTTC
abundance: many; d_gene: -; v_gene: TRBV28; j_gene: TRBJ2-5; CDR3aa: CASSLPFGSMTETQYF; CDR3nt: TGTGCCAGCAGTCTCCCGTTTGGGAGTATGACAGAGACCCAGTACTTC
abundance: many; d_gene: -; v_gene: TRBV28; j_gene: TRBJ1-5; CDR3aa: CASRRTGTTYSNQPQHF; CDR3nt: TGTGCCAGCAGACGAACCGGGACAACTTATAGCAATCAGCCCCAGCATTTT
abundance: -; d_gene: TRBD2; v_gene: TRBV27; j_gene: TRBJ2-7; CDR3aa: CASSASGSTSDEQYF; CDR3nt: TGTGCCAGCAGCGCTAGCGGGAGTACCTCCGATGAGCAGTACTTC
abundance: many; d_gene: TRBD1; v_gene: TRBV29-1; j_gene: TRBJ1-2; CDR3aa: CSADPGQKSYGYTF; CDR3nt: TGCAGCGCGGATCCGGGACAGAAGTCCTATGGCTACACCTTC
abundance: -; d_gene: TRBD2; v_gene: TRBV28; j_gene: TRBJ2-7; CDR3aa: CASSLAGGRREQYF; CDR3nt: TGTGCCAGCAGTTTAGCGGGAGGGCGTCGGGAGCAGTACTTC
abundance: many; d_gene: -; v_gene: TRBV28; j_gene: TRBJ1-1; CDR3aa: CASIPIAGGARTEAFF; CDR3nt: TGTGCCAGCATCCCTATAGCCGGGGGCGCGAGAACTGAAGCTTTCTTT
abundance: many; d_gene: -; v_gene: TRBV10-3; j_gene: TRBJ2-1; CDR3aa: CAIMSGGIYNEQFF; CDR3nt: TGTGCCATCATGTCGGGCGGGATCTACAATGAGCAGTTCTTC
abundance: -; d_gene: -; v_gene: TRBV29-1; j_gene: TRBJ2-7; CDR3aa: CSVRDGGEHEQYF; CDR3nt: TGCAGCGTCCGGGACGGGGGTGAGCACGAGCAGTACTTC
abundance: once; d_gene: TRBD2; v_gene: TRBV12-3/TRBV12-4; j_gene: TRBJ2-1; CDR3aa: CASSPQTSGGHEQFF; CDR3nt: TGTGCCAGCAGCCCTCAGACTAGCGGGGGCCATGAGCAGTTCTTC
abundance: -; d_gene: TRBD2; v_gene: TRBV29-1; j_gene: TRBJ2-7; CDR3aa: CSGTSGSSYERYF; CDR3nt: TGCAGCGGTACTAGCGGGAGCTCCTACGAGCGGTACTTC
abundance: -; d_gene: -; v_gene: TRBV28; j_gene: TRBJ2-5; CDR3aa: CASGEGGRETQYF; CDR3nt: TGTGCCAGCGGGGAGGGGGGCCGAGAGACCCAGTACTTC
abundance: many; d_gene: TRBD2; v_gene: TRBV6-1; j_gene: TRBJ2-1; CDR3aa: CASIHLAGRDNEQFF; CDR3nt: TGTGCCAGCATCCATCTAGCGGGAAGGGACAATGAGCAGTTCTTC
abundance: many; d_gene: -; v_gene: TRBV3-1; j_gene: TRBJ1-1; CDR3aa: CASSHWGDPSNTEAFF; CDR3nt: TGTGCCAGCAGCCATTGGGGGGACCCTTCGAACACTGAAGCTTTCTTT
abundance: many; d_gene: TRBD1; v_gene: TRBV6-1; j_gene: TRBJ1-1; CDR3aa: CASSRPNRGGTEAFF; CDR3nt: TGTGCCAGCAGTCGACCTAACAGGGGAGGCACTGAAGCTTTCTTT
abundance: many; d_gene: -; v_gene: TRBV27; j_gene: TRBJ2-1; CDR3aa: CASSSFGAGSYNEQFF; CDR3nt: TGTGCCAGCAGTTCCTTTGGAGCGGGCAGCTACAATGAGCAGTTCTTC
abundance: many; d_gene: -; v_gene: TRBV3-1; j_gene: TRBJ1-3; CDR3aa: CASSQDMGTGNTIYF; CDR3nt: TGTGCCAGCAGCCAAGATATGGGGACTGGAAACACCATATATTTT
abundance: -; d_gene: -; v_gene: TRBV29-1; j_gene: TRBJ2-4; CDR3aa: CSVALQGIKYF; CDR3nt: TGCAGCGTTGCCCTGCAAGGCATTAAGTACTTC
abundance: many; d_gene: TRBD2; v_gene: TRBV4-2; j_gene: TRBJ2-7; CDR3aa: CASSEGLAGPYEQYF; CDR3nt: TGTGCCAGCAGCGAAGGACTAGCGGGACCCTACGAGCAGTACTTC
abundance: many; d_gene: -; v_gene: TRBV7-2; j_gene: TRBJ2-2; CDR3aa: CASSQRGDFNTGELFF; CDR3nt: TGTGCCAGCAGCCAACGTGGGGACTTTAACACCGGGGAGCTGTTTTTT
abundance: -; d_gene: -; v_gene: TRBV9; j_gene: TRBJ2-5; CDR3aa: CASSVTPLSGREETQYF; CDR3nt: TGTGCCAGCAGCGTAACTCCACTTTCAGGAAGGGAGGAGACCCAGTACTTC
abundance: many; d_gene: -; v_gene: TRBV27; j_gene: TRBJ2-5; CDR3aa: CASRSPRGTQYF; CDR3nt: TGTGCCAGCAGATCCCCCAGGGGGACCCAGTACTTC
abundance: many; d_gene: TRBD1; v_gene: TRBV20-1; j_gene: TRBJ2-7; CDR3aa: CSARGTGRNEQYF; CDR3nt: TGCAGTGCTAGAGGGACAGGGAGGAACGAGCAGTACTTC
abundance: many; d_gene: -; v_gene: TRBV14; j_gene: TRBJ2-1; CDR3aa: CASSPRGGSYNEQFF; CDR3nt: TGTGCCAGCAGCCCAAGGGGCGGTTCCTACAATGAGCAGTTCTTC
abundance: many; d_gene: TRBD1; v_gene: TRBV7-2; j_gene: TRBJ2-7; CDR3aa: CASRPTGAYEQYF; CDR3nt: TGTGCCAGCAGACCAACAGGGGCCTACGAGCAGTACTTC
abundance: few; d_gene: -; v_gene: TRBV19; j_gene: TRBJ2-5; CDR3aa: CASSYGADAQYF; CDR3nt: TGTGCCAGTAGTTATGGGGCGGATGCCCAGTACTTC
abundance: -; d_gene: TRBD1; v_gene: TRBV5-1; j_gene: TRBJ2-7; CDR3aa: CASAPAGQVTPYEQYF; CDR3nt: TGCGCCAGCGCACCGGCGGGACAGGTGACACCCTACGAGCAGTACTTC
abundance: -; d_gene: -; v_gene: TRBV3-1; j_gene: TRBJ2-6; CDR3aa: CASSQQGGGGANVLTF; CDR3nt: TGTGCCAGCAGCCAGCAGGGGGGTGGTGGGGCCAACGTCCTGACTTTC
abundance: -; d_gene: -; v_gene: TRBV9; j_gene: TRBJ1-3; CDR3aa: CASSVVAGTGNTIYF; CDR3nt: TGTGCCAGCAGCGTAGTGGCGGGCACCGGAAACACCATATATTTT
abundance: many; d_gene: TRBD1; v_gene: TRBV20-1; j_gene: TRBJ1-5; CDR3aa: CSARDFRGTGNQPQHF; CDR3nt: TGCAGTGCTAGAGACTTCCGAGGGACAGGGAATCAGCCCCAGCATTTT
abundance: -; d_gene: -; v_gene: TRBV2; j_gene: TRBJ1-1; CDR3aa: CASSLWGLGTEALF; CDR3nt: -
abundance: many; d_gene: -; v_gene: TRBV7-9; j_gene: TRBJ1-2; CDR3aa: CASSLLEAVMVGYTF; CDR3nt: TGTGCCAGCAGCTTACTCGAGGCCGTAATGGTTGGCTACACCTTC
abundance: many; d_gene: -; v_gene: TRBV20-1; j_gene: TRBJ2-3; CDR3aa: CSAISGVGTDTQYF; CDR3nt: TGCAGTGCTATATCGGGAGTAGGGACAGATACGCAGTATTTT
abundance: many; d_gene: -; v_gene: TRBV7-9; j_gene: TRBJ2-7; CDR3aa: CASSLGQPAYEQYF; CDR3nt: TGTGCCAGCAGCTTAGGTCAGCCGGCCTACGAGCAGTACTTC